This T cell receptor beta chain was profiled in a study of T cell repertoires in cytomegalovirus infection. With V trimmed by 5 bases and J by 6 bases, 12 bases remained unmatched. CDR1 SEHNR and CDR2 FQNEAQ come from the germline V gene (reference sequence). The CDR3 is made up of 15 amino acids. From the reads, TCRdb called clonotypes with MiXCR, one entry per CDR3 protein. The data contain around 190,000 distinct CDR3 sequences, around an eighth of them singletons. The study's findings and limits: Predominance within the ex vivo response was attributable to HLA-C-restricted CMV-specific TCR beta clonotypes.

This clonotype was found a few times. Its target is unknown. The chain joins TRBV7-9 to TRBJ1-2; 7 bases fit TRBD1. Sequences were obtained from PBMCs. This TCR came from a human donor in good health (CMV status not recorded). Some clones in this sample may be carry-over from other donors' samples. The chain's CDR3 is CASSPPLGQRNGYTF. Here the CDR3 DNA reads TGTGCCAGCAGCCCACCCCTGGGACAGCGTAATGGCTACACCTTC.